This T cell receptor (beta chain) was sequenced in a study of T cells in Graves' hyperthyroidism and ophthalmopathy (dated by TCRdb to the late 2010s). Looking at the study overall: Peripheral blood samples were taken at the time of initial diagnosis, prior to any treatment. After blood sampling, hyperthyroidism patients were treated with methimazole at a starting dose of 30 mg daily, and ophthalmopathy patients were treated with high-dose intravenous methylprednisolone. TCR V-J signatures able to tell the groups apart were searched for in a discovery cohort of more than 90 patients, of whom roughly 42 had Graves' ophthalmopathy and 55 to 65 had stable Graves' hyperthyroidism. For training and testing, the roughly 93 patients in the discovery cohort were randomly divided in a 7:3 ratio. The paper describes TCR Vbeta CDR3 sequencing of 140 or so peripheral blood samples, made up of 43 ophthalmopathy patients, more than 70 hyperthyroidism patients and 17 progressor patients. Thyroid tissue and blood T-cell repertoires from about six Graves' hyperthyroidism patients were also compared in the study. Prospective prediction of ophthalmopathy was tested in an independent validation cohort consisting of 18 hyperthyroidism patients and approximately 16 patients who later progressed to ophthalmopathy. What the work shows at the level of the full study, not this receptor alone: No statistical method was used to fix the sample size in advance, and group allocation was not hidden from the investigators. A model built on a 13 V-J signature distinguished ophthalmopathy from stable hyperthyroidism, reaching 85% to 90% sensitivity and about 81% specificity in cross-validation and 80%/75% in testing. Most expanded thyroid clonotypes (frequency above 0.001) were also detected in blood, a finding suggesting that blood repertoires may reflect thyroid immune responses. In validation, the model predicted progression to ophthalmopathy a median of approximately 6.6 months before onset, with roughly 70% sensitivity and more than 72% specificity.

Taken from cysteine to phenylalanine, the CDR3 has 15 residues. The DNA shown is the 45-base CDR3, in frame from base 1. CDR1 and CDR2 (DFQATT, SNEGSKA) derive from the germline V gene (reference sequence). The germline ends are 12 bases apart after V is trimmed by 3 bases and J by 0 bases. In regard to this clonotype: Its antigen target is currently unknown. No much larger clone is present one base from it, and per-base qualities are unavailable.

Amplification of TCR beta CDR3 regions was carried out from RNA transcripts. A first-round RT-PCR of the TCR CDR3 used the HTBI primer set with the Qiagen OneStep RT-PCR kit. Libraries were constructed in a second round of multiplex PCR, after which size selection and purification were carried out. Paired-end sequencing of the libraries was performed with 100 bp reads on an Illumina HiSeq2000. Processing in the source paper ran as follows. SOAPnuke was used to process the raw data, with reads discarded if the reads contained adapters or uncalled bases, had a mean Phred below 15, or lacked an exact constant-primer or identifier match. COPE v1.2.5 was used to merge the high-quality paired reads, and each unique nucleotide sequence was defined as a clonotype. MiTCR v1.1 was used to align clonotypes to the IMGT TRBV, TRBD and TRBJ reference segments. Analysis was restricted to V-J combinations with a frequency above 0.0001, which covered about 99% of repertoires. A TCS score was defined as the ratio of F50 (clonal expansion) to E x V (chaos), with BLOSUM62-based TCRdist applied between CDR3 peptides within each V-J. Welch's t-statistics and random forest reduced 450 to 600 V-J features to 13, which were used in a naive Bayes classifier (R e1071). TCRdb cleaned the public reads at Q25 with fastp, built clones with MiXCR and kept in-frame beta chains. Identical CDR3 proteins give one entry, which carries the most common genes and DNA. The V and J calls shown here were made by TCRdb, not taken from the authors' results. The sample table holds around 620,000 distinct CDR3 sequences, of which around 15% were seen once. Of the sample, 3% to 4% falls within the top ten clones.

Stable Graves' hyperthyroidism was defined as the absence of progression to ophthalmopathy over 18 months of follow-up. Hyperthyroidism patients were aged 18 to 65 years and newly diagnosed, with disease duration of less than 2 months. The study excluded patients with uncontrolled infections, other autoimmune diseases, pregnancy or lactation. Diagnoses relied on clinical symptoms, serum thyroxine and TRAb, thyroid ultrasound and orbital computed tomography. Ficoll-Paque density gradient centrifugation was used to isolate PBMCs from approximately 11 ml of fresh peripheral blood. Total RNA was extracted using Trizol reagent, and RNA quality was assessed on an Agilent 2100 Bioanalyzer.

This TCR was sampled from a woman in her 30s with Graves' hyperthyroidism. In this chain, TRBV20-1 is recombined with TRBJ1-5, with no confidently assigned D gene. The sequenced sample consisted of blood. The CDR3 here reads CSASPDTYSNQPQHF. The DNA reads as follows: TGCAGTGCTAGCCCAGACACATATAGCAATCAGCCCCAGCATTTT.